This T cell receptor (beta chain) was documented in a study of control samples from healthy donors and cancer patients. This clone was picked up one time. TCRdb keeps only in-frame clones here, not all; method: immunoSEQ multiplex PCR. The table records about 120,000 clones, roughly 92% of them present only once. With V trimmed by 8 bases and J by 2 bases, 5 bases remained unmatched. This CDR3 spans 14 amino acids. CDR1 is MRHNA, CDR2 SNTAGT, per germline. Input material: blood. The V and J genes are TRBV6-4 and TRBJ2-2, with 7 nucleotides matching TRBD1. The clonotype originates from a man aged 25-45 years in good health. CDR3 protein: CASRGQPNTGELFF. Here the CDR3 DNA reads TGTGCCAGCCGGGGACAGCCTAACACCGGGGAGCTGTTTTTT.